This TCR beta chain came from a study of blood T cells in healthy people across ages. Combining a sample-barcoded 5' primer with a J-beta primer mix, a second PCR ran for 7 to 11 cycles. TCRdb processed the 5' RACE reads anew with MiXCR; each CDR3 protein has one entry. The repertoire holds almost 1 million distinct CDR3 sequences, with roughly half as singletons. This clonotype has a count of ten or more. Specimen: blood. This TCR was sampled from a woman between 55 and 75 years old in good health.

CDR3 region: CSARELAGYNEQFF. In DNA, the CDR3 is TGCAGTGCTAGAGAACTAGCGGGCTACAATGAGCAGTTCTTC. This chain joins TRBV20-1 and TRBJ2-1, with 9 bases matching TRBD2. The CDR3 extends over 14 amino acids. The V and J ends lost 0 bases and 3 bases, in that order; junction bases with no gene match: 0. The germline gives CDR1 DFQATT, CDR2 SNEGSKA (reference sequence).